This record concerns one T cell receptor beta chain sequence. The data were taken from a study of cytomegalovirus exposure and HLA in healthy donors. Study in general: Around 85 million unique TCR sequences came from HLA-typed donors in an early release.

CDR3 length: 15 residues. The V gene end was trimmed by 4 bases and the J gene end by 3 bases; junction bases not matched to a gene: 8. In germline, CDR1 is GTSNPN, CDR2 SVGIG (reference sequence). The PCR employed 60 Vbeta primers together with 13 Jbeta primers. TCRdb's table, derived via immunoSEQ multiplex PCR, lists solely in-frame clones and lacks some. Counted here are 95,000 to 110,000 clones, about three quarters occurring once; the ten biggest clones make up roughly 5%. This receptor was identified in a man between 60 and 70 years old in good health and CMV-seropositive. The rearrangement links TRBV30 to TRBJ2-3, with TRBD2 identical over 9 bases. Sequencing input: PBMCs. The CDR3 DNA follows: TGTGCCTGGATGCTGGGACTAGCAGGAACAGATACGCAGTATTTT. The encoded protein is CAWMLGLAGTDTQYF.